The 30 T cell receptor beta chains given below trace back to one sample, sequenced in a study of blood T cells in healthy people across ages. A second PCR of roughly 7 to 11 cycles used a sample-barcoded 5' primer and a J-beta primer mix. TCRdb called the 5' RACE reads again in MiXCR, with one record for every CDR3 protein. The sample lists more than 1,400,000 distinct CDR3 sequences; roughly 40% were seen once. The sample consisted of blood. These receptors came from a woman aged 18 to 35 in good health.

The rearrangement links TRBV12-3 or TRBV12-4 to TRBJ2-1; 12 nucleotides match TRBD2. TRBJ2-7 matches the DNA end more closely, so the J call is doubtful. The length of the CDR3 is 17 residues. CDR3 sequence reads: CASSPTSGGSSYNEQYF. For the CDR3, the DNA is TGTGCCAGCAGTCCTACTAGCGGGGGGAGCTCCTACAATGAGCAGTACTTC.

This clonotype appeared a few times. The chain joins TRBV27 to TRBJ1-1, with no clear D. CDR3 length equals 15 residues. V was shortened by 4 bases and J by 0 bases, with 12 bases between the two germline ends. Germline CDR1 and CDR2: MNHEY and SMNVEV (reference sequence). The CDR3 region has the DNA TGTGCCAGCAGTTCCCTTGGGTACATGAACACTGAAGCTTTCTTT. It is translated as CASSSLGYMNTEAFF.

V gene TRBV20-1 combines with J gene TRBJ2-1, with no clear D. Trimming stripped 5 bases from V and 8 bases from J, with 7 bases between. Germline-derived CDR1 and CDR2 are DFQATT and SNEGSKA (reference sequence). This CDR3 is built from 10 residues. CDR3: CSALWYEQFF. The CDR3, as DNA: TGCAGTGCTTTATGGTATGAGCAGTTCTTC.

The chain recombines TRBV10-3 with TRBJ1-6, with D hard to call. The CDR3 totals 14 residues. Germline CDR1 is ENHRY and CDR2 is SYGVKD. The V gene lost 8 bases and the J gene lost 0 bases, with 8 bases spanning the gap. CDR3 sequence reads: CAISNSSYNSPLHF. DNA of the CDR3: TGTGCCATCTCGAATAGCTCCTATAATTCACCCCTCCACTTT.

This rearrangement joins TRBV20-1 to TRBJ1-4; D is unresolved. Trimming took 2 bases from V and 6 from J, leaving 4 bases between them. Germline V gives CDR1 DFQATT, CDR2 SNEGSKA (reference sequence). The length of the CDR3 is 11 residues. The CDR3 coding sequence is TGCAGTGCTAGATTCGATGAAAAACTGTTTTTT. Translating gives CSARFDEKLFF.

V and J are TRBV6-1 and TRBJ2-3; 9 bases map to TRBD1. Germline assignment: CDR1 MNHNS and CDR2 SASEGT. The V gene end was trimmed by 6 bases and the J gene end by 11 bases; junction bases not matched to a gene: 18. The CDR3 is 16 amino acids. The CDR3 loop reads CASRPIQGAEVYMQYF. CDR3 coding DNA: TGTGCCAGCAGGCCTATACAGGGGGCAGAGGTCTATATGCAGTATTTT.

The rearrangement links TRBV7-2 to TRBJ2-5, with 12 bases matching TRBD2. Per germline, CDR1 SGHTA and CDR2 FQGNSA. Trimming removed 6 bases from V and 0 bases from J; junction bases left unmatched: 11. The CDR3 spans 18 residues. CDR3 in amino acids: CASRNFGLAGPHQETQYF. The CDR3 region has the DNA TGTGCCAGCAGAAACTTTGGACTAGCGGGACCCCACCAAGAGACCCAGTACTTC.

This clonotype was seen only a few times. This chain uses TRBV6-2 or TRBV6-3 with TRBJ2-4; no clear D gene. The CDR3 is 13 residues long. Trimming shortened V by 6 bases and J by 8 bases, and 14 bases separated the two germline ends. CDR1 MNHEY and CDR2 SVGEGT come from the germline V gene. This CDR3 reads CASRSPGRDIQYF. CDR3 nucleotides: TGTGCCAGCAGGTCCCCAGGAAGGGACATTCAGTACTTC.

The rearrangement uses TRBV28 and TRBJ1-1; D unresolved. The germline V gene has CDR1 MDHEN and CDR2 SYDVKM. Trimming stripped 6 bases from V and 2 bases from J, with 13 bases between. This CDR3 contains 14 residues. This CDR3 is CASSLPADNTEAFF. The CDR3 bases are TGTGCCAGCAGCCTACCAGCCGACAACACTGAAGCTTTCTTT.

This chain links TRBV20-1 with TRBJ2-3; 8 bases are a match to TRBD2. Trimming removed 8 bases from V and 3 bases from J; junction bases left unmatched: 10. Germline V lookup: CDR1 DFQATT, CDR2 SNEGSKA (reference sequence). The CDR3 extends over 14 amino acids. The CDR3 protein is CSLPDREGTDTQYF. CDR3 in DNA: TGCAGTCTCCCGGATCGGGAGGGGACAGATACGCAGTATTTT.

This sequence joins TRBV20-1 and TRBJ1-2; 9 positions match TRBD1. This CDR3 contains 12 residues. J lost 7 bases, V lost 3 bases, and 3 bases had no gene match. Per the germline V gene, CDR1 is DFQATT and CDR2 is SNEGSKA (reference sequence). The CDR3: CSASRTGAGYTF. CDR3 sequence (DNA): TGCAGTGCTAGTCGGACAGGGGCTGGCTACACCTTC.

The rearrangement links TRBV5-1 to TRBJ2-2, with TRBD1 matching over 10 bases. Germline assignment: CDR1 SGHRS and CDR2 YFSETQ. The CDR3 is made up of 16 amino acids. The V gene end was trimmed by 2 bases and the J gene end by 5 bases; junction bases not matched to a gene: 6. Here the CDR3 reads CASSFAGQGNTGELFF. DNA for the CDR3: TGCGCCAGCAGCTTCGCGGGACAGGGGAATACCGGGGAGCTGTTTTTT.

The sample holds a few counts of this clonotype. The V and J genes are TRBV12-3 or TRBV12-4 and TRBJ2-1, with 10 bases aligning to TRBD2. Trimming cost V 3 bases and J 4 bases; bases outside gene matches: 9. This CDR3 contains 17 residues. CDR3 region: CASSFNPSGSPYNEQFF. The CDR3 nucleotides read TGTGCCAGCAGTTTTAATCCTAGCGGGAGTCCATACAATGAGCAGTTCTTC.

This clonotype was seen a handful of times. The V and J genes are TRBV6-1 and TRBJ2-7, with TRBD1 matching 10 bases. V gave up 1 base and J gave up 5 bases; unmatched junction bases: 8. The CDR3 covers 16 residues. CDR1 is MNHNS, CDR2 SASEGT, per germline. Written as DNA, the CDR3 is TGTGCCAGCAGTGAAGGTCCGGGACAGGGGATCGACGAGCAGTACTTC. The encoded protein is CASSEGPGQGIDEQYF.

This clonotype was observed a handful of times. J is TRBJ1-2 and V is TRBV27; D possibly corresponds to TRBD1 (5 bases). V lost 4 bases to trimming and J lost 4 bases, with 10 bases between them. This CDR3 is 13 amino acids long. Germline lookup yields CDR1 MNHEY and CDR2 SMNVEV (reference sequence). The CDR3, as DNA: TGTGCCAGCAGTTATGACAGTATCTATGGCTACACCTTC. This gives the protein CASSYDSIYGYTF.

V is TRBV4-1 and J is TRBJ1-6, with D possibly TRBD1 on 6 matching bases. The V gene's germline CDR1 is MGHRA and CDR2 YSYEKL. The CDR3 spans 18 residues. With 5 bases removed from V and 0 bases from J, the gap between germline ends came to 17 bases. The CDR3 DNA sequence: TGCGCCAGCAGCGCACGGACAGAAAGGAGCTCCTATAATTCACCCCTCCACTTT. Its protein is CASSARTERSSYNSPLHF.

J is TRBJ1-6 and V is TRBV7-9; 7 bases match TRBD1. CDR3 size: 15 residues. Germline CDR1 is SEHNR and CDR2 is FQNEAQ (reference sequence). The J segment lost 8 bases and the V segment lost 2 bases, leaving 6 bases of the junction unmatched. This CDR3 reads CASSLSTGRDSPLHF. DNA for the CDR3: TGTGCCAGCAGCTTATCGACAGGGCGGGATTCACCCCTCCACTTT.

This clonotype was recorded a few times. The V and J genes are TRBV12-3 or TRBV12-4 and TRBJ1-2, with 11 bases fitting TRBD1. Trimming cost V 4 bases and J 8 bases; bases outside gene matches: 6. The CDR3 has 14 amino acids. In DNA form, the CDR3 reads TGTGCCAGCAGTTCCGGACAGGGGGCGCAAGGCTACACCTTC. Translated: CASSSGQGAQGYTF.

The chain recombines TRBV3-1 with TRBJ2-7, with 7 bases fitting TRBD2. Germline V CDR1 and CDR2: LGHDT, YNNKEL (reference sequence). CDR3 length equals 15 residues. Trimming took 0 bases from V and 3 from J; bases not matched to a gene: 5. DNA of the CDR3: TGTGCCAGCAGCCAAGAGGCGGGAGTCTACTACGAGCAGTACTTC. It translates to CASSQEAGVYYEQYF.

The sample holds many counts of this clonotype. This chain connects TRBV6-4 to TRBJ1-2; 7 bases are a match to TRBD1. This CDR3 has 14 residues. After removal of 0 bases from V and 4 bases from J, the junction contained 2 bases not matched to a gene. From germline, CDR1 is MRHNA and CDR2 SNTAGT. The CDR3 DNA sequence: TGTGCCAGCAGTGACTCGCCAGGGGGCTATGGCTACACCTTC. Translation: CASSDSPGGYGYTF.

The J gene is TRBJ2-2, the V gene TRBV5-5; a possible D gene is TRBD2 (5 bases). Trimming took off 1 base at V and 1 base at J, with 11 bases between the two ends. The V gene's germline CDR1 is SGHKS and CDR2 YYEKEE (reference sequence). The CDR3 covers 16 residues. The CDR3 sequence is CASSLWLALNTGELFF. The CDR3 coding sequence is TGTGCCAGCAGCTTGTGGCTAGCACTGAACACCGGGGAGCTGTTTTTT.

The V call is TRBV28, the J call TRBJ2-7, with D unclear. V was clipped by 8 bases and J by 10 bases, with 12 bases between them. Germline V gene lookup returns CDR1 MDHEN and CDR2 SYDVKM. This CDR3 is built from 10 residues. The CDR3: CASGPGVQYF. Here the CDR3 DNA reads TGTGCCAGCGGCCCAGGTGTCCAGTACTTC.

This clonotype occurred a few times. J is TRBJ2-7 and V is TRBV6-5; 9 bases match TRBD2. The CDR3 extends over 15 amino acids. The ends lost 4 bases at V and 5 bases at J; junction bases unmatched: 9. In germline, CDR1 is MNHEY, CDR2 SVGAGI. The CDR3 region has the DNA TGTGCCAGCAGTTGGCGGGAGGGCCGGAGAGACGAGCAGTACTTC. Translation: CASSWREGRRDEQYF.

The chain has TRBV4-1 and TRBJ1-4; TRBD1 aligns across 8 bases. The junction had 14 bases not matched to a gene; V was cut back by 3 bases and J by 8 bases. The length of the CDR3 is 17 residues. CDR1 and CDR2 from the germline V gene are MGHRA and YSYEKL. CDR3 amino acids: CASSHLFETGVGEKLFF. The CDR3 DNA sequence: TGCGCCAGCAGCCATCTTTTTGAGACAGGGGTGGGCGAAAAACTGTTTTTT.

The chain combines TRBV7-2 with TRBJ1-2; 7 positions agree with TRBD1. This CDR3 is built from 16 residues. Germline V CDR1 and CDR2: SGHTA, FQGNSA. V shed 1 base, J shed 5 bases, and the junction held 10 bases outside the gene matches. The CDR3 here is CASSLGGQVESYGYTF. The CDR3 DNA reads TGTGCCAGCAGCTTAGGTGGACAGGTGGAATCGTATGGCTACACCTTC. Supplemented by reference TRBV7-2 and TRBJ1-2, the full variable domain reads GAGVSQSPSNKVTEKGKDVELRCDPISGHTALYWYRQSLGQGLEFLIYFQGNSAPDKSGLPSDRFSAERTGGSVSTLTIQRTQQEDSAVYLCASSLGGQVESYGYTFGSGTRLTVV.

This sequence joins TRBV25-1 and TRBJ2-1; D not certain. Per the germline V gene, CDR1 is MGHDK and CDR2 is SYGVNS. The ends were cut back, 2 bases at V and 5 bases at J, with 10 bases in the middle. This CDR3 spans 14 amino acids. CDR3 protein: CASSELQPHNEQFF. CDR3 in DNA: TGTGCCAGCAGTGAACTACAACCACACAATGAGCAGTTCTTC.

The V and J genes are TRBV25-1 and TRBJ1-2, with D possibly matching TRBD1 (5 bases). The length of the CDR3 is 14 residues. Trimming cost V 3 bases and J 8 bases, with 16 bases left between them. CDR1 MGHDK and CDR2 SYGVNS come from the germline V gene. CDR3 sequence reads: CASSDRQHRDGYTF. The CDR3 DNA follows: TGTGCCAGCAGTGACAGACAGCATAGGGACGGCTACACCTTC.

This clonotype is a singleton in its sample. V gene TRBV2 combines with J gene TRBJ1-5; no definite D call. Trimming cost V 4 bases and J 0 bases, with 13 bases left between them. This CDR3 spans 16 amino acids. CDR1 SNHLY and CDR2 FYNNEI come from the germline V gene. The CDR3 DNA reads TGTGCCAGCAGTGTCTTTGGTCGGGATAGCAATCAGCCCCAGCATTTT. This encodes CASSVFGRDSNQPQHF. Full variable domain (outside the CDR3, taken from reference TRBV2 and TRBJ1-5): EPEVTQTPSHQVTQMGQEVILRCVPISNHLYFYWYRQILGQKVEFLVSFYNNEISEKSEIFDDQFSVERPDGSNFTLKIRSTKLEDSAMYFCASSVFGRDSNQPQHFGDGTRLSIL.

CDR3 sequence: CASKQGSNLNTEAFF. CDR3 bases: TGTGCCAGCAAACAGGGGTCAAACCTGAACACTGAAGCTTTCTTT. V gene TRBV27 combines with J gene TRBJ1-1; TRBD1 matches 7 bases. CDR1 is MNHEY, CDR2 SMNVEV, per germline (reference sequence). The V segment lost 7 bases and the J segment 0 bases; nucleotides outside the gene matches: 8. The length of the CDR3 is 15 residues.

This clonotype was counted only a few times. The chain couples TRBV12-3 or TRBV12-4 to TRBJ1-2; perhaps TRBD1 as D (6 bases). V lost 7 bases and J 0 bases, leaving 24 bases between the germline ends. This CDR3 is 18 amino acids long. The CDR3 reads CASNPRGSQNQANYGYTF. The CDR3 DNA is TGTGCCAGCAATCCCAGGGGCAGTCAAAACCAAGCTAACTATGGCTACACCTTC.